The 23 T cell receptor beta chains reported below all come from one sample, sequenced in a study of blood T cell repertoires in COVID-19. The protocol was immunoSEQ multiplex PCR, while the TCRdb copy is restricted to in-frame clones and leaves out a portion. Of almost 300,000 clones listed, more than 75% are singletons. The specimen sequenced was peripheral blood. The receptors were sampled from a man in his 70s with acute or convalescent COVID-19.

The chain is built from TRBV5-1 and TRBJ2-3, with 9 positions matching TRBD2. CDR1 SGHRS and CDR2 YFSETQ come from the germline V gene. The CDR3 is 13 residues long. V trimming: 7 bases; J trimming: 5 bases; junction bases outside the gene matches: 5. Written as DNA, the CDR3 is TGCGCCAGCTTCATGACTAGCGGAGATACGCAGTATTTT. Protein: CASFMTSGDTQYF.

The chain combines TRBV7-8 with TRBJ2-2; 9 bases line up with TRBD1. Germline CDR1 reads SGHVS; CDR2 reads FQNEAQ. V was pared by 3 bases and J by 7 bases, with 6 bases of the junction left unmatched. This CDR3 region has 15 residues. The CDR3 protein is CASSLGQGRVGELFF. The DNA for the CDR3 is TGTGCCAGCAGCTTGGGACAGGGTCGCGTCGGGGAGCTGTTTTTT. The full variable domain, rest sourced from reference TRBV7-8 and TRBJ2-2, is GAGVSQSPRYKVAKRGQDVALRCDPISGHVSLFWYQQALGQGPEFLTYFQNEAQLDKSGLPSDRFFAERPEGSVSTLKIQRTQQEDSAVYLCASSLGQGRVGELFFGEGSRLTVL.

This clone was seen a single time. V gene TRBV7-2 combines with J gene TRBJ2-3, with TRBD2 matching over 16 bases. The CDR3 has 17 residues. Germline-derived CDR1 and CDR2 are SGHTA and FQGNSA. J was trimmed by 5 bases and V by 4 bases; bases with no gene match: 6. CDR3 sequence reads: CASSSGLAGGDGDTQYF. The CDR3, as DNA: TGTGCCAGCAGCTCGGGACTAGCGGGGGGGGATGGAGATACGCAGTATTTT.

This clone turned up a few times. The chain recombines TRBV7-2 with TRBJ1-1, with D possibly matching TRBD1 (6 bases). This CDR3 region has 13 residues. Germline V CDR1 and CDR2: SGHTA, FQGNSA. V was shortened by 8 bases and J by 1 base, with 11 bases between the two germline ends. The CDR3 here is CASAGQPNTEAFF. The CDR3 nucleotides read TGTGCCAGCGCCGGACAGCCGAACACTGAAGCTTTCTTT. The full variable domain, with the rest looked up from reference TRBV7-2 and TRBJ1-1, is GAGVSQSPSNKVTEKGKDVELRCDPISGHTALYWYRQSLGQGLEFLIYFQGNSAPDKSGLPSDRFSAERTGGSVSTLTIQRTQQEDSAVYLCASAGQPNTEAFFGQGTRLTVV.

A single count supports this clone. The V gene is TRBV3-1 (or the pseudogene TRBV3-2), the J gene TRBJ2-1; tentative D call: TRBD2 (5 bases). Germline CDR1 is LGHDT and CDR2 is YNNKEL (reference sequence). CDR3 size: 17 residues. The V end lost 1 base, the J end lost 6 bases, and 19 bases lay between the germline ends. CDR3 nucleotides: TGTGCCAGCAGCCAAGGTCTTCTCGGGGTCCCTCCCAATGAGCAGTTCTTC. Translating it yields CASSQGLLGVPPNEQFF.

Written as DNA, the CDR3 is TGTGCCACCTCAAAAGAGACTACCTACGAGCAGTACTTC. The encoded protein is CATSKETTYEQYF. The rearrangement joins TRBV6-5 to TRBJ2-7, with D possibly matching TRBD2 (5 bases). The V end was cut by 10 bases, the J end by 2 bases, with 15 bases between. CDR1 and CDR2 (germline): MNHEY, SVGAGI. The CDR3 totals 13 residues.

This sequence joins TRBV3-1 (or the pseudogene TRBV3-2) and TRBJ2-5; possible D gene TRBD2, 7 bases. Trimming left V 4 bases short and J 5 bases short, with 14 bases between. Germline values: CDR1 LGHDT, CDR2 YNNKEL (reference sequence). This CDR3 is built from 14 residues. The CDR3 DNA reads TGTGCCAGCAGCCTTAAAGGGGGGGCGGAGACCCAGTACTTC. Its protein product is CASSLKGGAETQYF.

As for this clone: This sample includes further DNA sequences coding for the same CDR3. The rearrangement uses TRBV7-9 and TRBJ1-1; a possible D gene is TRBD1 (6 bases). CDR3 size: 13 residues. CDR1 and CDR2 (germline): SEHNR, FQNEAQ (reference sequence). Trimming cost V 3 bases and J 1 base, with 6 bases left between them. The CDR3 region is CASSLTGNTEAFF. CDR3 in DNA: TGTGCCAGCAGCTTGACAGGGAACACTGAAGCTTTCTTT.

CDR3 sequence (DNA): TGTGCCAGTAGTATGGGACAGGAGTGGGATGAGCAGTTCTTC. It translates to CASSMGQEWDEQFF. The V and J genes are TRBV19 and TRBJ2-1, with 8 nucleotides matching TRBD1. There are 14 residues in the CDR3. Germline CDR1 reads LNHDA; CDR2 reads SQIVND (reference sequence). The V and J ends lost 3 bases and 8 bases, in that order; junction bases with no gene match: 6.

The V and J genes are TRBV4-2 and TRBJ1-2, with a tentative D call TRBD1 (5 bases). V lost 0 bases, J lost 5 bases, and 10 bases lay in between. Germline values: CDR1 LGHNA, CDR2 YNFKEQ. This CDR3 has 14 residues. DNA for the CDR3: TGTGCCAGCAGCCAAGACCGTGGGGCTTATGGCTACACCTTC. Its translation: CASSQDRGAYGYTF.

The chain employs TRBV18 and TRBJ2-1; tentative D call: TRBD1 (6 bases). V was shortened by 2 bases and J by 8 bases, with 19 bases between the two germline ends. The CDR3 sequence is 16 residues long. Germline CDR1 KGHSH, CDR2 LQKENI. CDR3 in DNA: TGTGCCAGCTCACCAACGTTCAACAACAGGGCCCATGAGCAGTTCTTC. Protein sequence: CASSPTFNNRAHEQFF.

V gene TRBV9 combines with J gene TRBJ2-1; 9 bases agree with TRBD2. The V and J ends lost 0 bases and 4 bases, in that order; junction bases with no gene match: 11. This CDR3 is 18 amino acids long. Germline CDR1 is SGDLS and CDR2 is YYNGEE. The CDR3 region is CASSVATSGRWEYNEQFF. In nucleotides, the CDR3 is TGTGCCAGCAGCGTAGCTACGAGCGGGAGGTGGGAATACAATGAGCAGTTCTTC.

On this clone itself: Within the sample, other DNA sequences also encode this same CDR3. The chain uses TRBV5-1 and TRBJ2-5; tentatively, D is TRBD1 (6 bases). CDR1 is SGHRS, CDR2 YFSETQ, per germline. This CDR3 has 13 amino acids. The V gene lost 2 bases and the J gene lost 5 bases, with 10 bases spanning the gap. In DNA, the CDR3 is TGCGCCAGCAGCTTTACAGGGCAGGAGACCCAGTACTTC. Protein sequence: CASSFTGQETQYF.

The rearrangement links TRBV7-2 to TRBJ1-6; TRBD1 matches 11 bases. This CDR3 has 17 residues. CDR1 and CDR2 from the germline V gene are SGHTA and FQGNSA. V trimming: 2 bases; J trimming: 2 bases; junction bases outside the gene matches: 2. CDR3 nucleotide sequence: TGTGCCAGCAGCTTATCGGGACAGGGGGCCTATAATTCACCCCTCCACTTT. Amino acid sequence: CASSLSGQGAYNSPLHF.

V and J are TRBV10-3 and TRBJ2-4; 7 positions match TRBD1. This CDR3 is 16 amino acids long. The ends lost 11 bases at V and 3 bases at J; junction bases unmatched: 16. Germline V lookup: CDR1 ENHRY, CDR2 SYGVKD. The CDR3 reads CAYERGPGDIKNIQYF. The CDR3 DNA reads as TGTGCCTACGAAAGGGGGCCCGGGGACATCAAAAACATTCAGTACTTC.

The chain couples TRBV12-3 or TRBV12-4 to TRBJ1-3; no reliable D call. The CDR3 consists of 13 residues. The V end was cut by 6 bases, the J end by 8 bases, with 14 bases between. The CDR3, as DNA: TGTGCCAGCAGCCCCACCATCAGTGACACCATATATTTT. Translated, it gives CASSPTISDTIYF.

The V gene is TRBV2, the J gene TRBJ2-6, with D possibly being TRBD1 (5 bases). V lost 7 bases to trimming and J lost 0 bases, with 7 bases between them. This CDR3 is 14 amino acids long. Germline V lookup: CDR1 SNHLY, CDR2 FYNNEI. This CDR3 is CASTQGSGANVLTF. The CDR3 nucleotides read TGTGCCAGCACCCAGGGCTCTGGGGCCAACGTCCTGACTTTC.

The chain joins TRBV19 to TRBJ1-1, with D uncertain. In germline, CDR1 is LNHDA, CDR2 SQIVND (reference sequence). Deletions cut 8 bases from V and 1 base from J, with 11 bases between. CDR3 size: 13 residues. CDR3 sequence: CASRRLENTEAFF. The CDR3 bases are TGTGCCAGTCGGCGGTTAGAGAACACTGAAGCTTTCTTT.

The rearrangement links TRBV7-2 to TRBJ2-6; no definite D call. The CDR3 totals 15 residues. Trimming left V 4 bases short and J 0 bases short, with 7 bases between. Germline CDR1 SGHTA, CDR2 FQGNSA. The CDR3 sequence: CASSYHSSGANVLTF. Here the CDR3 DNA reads TGTGCCAGCAGCTACCACAGCTCTGGGGCCAACGTCCTGACTTTC.

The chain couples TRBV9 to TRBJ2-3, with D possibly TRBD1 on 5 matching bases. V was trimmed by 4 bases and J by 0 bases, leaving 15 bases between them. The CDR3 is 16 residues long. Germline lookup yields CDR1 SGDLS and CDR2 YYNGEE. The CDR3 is CASSPHQGRSTDTQYF. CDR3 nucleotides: TGTGCCAGCAGCCCACATCAGGGCAGGAGCACAGATACGCAGTATTTT.

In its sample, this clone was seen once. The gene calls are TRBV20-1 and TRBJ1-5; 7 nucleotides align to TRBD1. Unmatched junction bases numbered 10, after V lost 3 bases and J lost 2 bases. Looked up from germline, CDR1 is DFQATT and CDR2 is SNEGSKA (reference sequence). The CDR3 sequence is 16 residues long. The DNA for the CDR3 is TGCAGTGCTAGTGGTAGACAGGGCCTCGGCAATCAGCCCCAGCATTTT. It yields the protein CSASGRQGLGNQPQHF.

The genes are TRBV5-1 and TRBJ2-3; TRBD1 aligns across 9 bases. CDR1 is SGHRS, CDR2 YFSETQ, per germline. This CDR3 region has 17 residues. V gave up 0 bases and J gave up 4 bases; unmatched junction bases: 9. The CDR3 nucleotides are TGCGCCAGCAGCTTGGTCCCGGGACAGGGTAGGCCAGATACGCAGTATTTT. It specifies CASSLVPGQGRPDTQYF.

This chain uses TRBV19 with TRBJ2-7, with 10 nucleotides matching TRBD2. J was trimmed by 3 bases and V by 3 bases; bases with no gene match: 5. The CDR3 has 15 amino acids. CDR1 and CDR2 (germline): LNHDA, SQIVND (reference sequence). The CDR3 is CASSIGRTSGYEQYF. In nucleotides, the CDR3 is TGTGCCAGTAGTATTGGAAGGACTAGCGGCTACGAGCAGTACTTC.